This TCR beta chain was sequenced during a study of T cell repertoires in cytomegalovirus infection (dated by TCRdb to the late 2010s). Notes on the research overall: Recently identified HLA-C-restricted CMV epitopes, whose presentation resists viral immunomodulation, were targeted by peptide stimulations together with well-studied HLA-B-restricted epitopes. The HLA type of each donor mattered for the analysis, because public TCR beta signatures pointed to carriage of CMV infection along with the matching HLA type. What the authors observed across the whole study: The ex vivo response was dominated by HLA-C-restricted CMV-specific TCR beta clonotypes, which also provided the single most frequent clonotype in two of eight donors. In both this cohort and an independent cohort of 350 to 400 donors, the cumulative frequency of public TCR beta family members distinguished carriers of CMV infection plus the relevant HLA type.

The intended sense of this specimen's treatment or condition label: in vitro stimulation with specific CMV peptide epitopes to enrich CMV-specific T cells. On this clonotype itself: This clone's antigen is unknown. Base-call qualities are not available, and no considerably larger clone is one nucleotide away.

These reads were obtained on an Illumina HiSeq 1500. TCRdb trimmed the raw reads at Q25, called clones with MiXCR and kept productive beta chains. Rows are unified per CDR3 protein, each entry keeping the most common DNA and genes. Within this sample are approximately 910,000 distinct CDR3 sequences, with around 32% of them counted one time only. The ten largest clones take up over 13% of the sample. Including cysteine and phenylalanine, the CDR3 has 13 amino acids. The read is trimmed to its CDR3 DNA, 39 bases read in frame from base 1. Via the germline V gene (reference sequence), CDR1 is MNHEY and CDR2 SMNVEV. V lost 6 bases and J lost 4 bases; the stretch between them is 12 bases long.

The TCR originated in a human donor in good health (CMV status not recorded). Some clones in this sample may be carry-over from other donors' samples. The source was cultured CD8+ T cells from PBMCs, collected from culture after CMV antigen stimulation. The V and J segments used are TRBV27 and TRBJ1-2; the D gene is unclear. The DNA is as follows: TGTGCCAGCAGATCCAAGGGTGCCTATGGCTACACCTTC. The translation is CASRSKGAYGYTF.